This T cell receptor (beta chain) originates from a study of regulatory T cells in long-lasting Graves disease. The CDR3 has 14 residues. V was cut by 6 bases and J by 1 base, with 13 bases left in between. Study-wide results and caveats: Among samples with persistent disease, TRBV28, TRBJ1-2 and TRBJ2-5 were favored. Those with persistent disease had in common more public clonotypes (about 2,500) than new patients (approximately 890).

The TCR beta library used iRepertoire HTBI primers with Arm-PCR amplification of CDR3. TCRdb re-analysed the multiplex PCR reads in MiXCR, keeping a single row per CDR3 protein. In the table there are about 660,000 distinct CDR3 sequences, 25% to 30% of which are singletons. Regarding time point: persistent/refractory GD, antithyroid drugs over 5 years with positive TRAb. TCR sequences were obtained from RNA taken from PBMCs. Many counts were recorded for this clonotype. Its antigen remains unknown. J is TRBJ2-7 and V is TRBV12-3 or TRBV12-4; no clear D. The specimen comprised peripheral blood mononuclear cells (PBMCs), sampled when the disease was refractory, from a patient treated with antithyroid drugs. The TCR sequence derives from a female donor with Graves disease. The CDR3 loop reads CASSLSGRSYEQYF. Written as DNA, the CDR3 is TGTGCCAGCAGCTTATCGGGCAGATCCTACGAGCAGTACTTC.